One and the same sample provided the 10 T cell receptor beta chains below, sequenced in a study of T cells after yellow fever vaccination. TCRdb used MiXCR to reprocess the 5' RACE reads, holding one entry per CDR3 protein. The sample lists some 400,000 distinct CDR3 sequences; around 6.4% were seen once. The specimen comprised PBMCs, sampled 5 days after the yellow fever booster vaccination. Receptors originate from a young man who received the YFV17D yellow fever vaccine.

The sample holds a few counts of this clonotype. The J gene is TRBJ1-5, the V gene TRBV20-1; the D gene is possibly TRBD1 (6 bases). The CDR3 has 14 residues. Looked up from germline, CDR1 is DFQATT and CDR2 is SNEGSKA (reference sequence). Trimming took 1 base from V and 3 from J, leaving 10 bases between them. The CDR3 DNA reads TGCAGTGCTAGAGCCGGACAGTCCAATCAGCCCCAGCATTTT. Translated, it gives CSARAGQSNQPQHF.

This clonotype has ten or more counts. The CDR3 region is CASSQVLREYGEQFF. The CDR3 DNA follows: TGCGCCAGCAGCCAAGTATTGCGGGAGTATGGTGAGCAGTTCTTC. The genes are TRBV4-3 and TRBJ2-1, with 7 bases identical to TRBD2. The V segment lost 1 base and the J segment 9 bases; nucleotides outside the gene matches: 9. Germline V gives CDR1 LGHNA, CDR2 YSLEER. This CDR3 is 15 amino acids long.

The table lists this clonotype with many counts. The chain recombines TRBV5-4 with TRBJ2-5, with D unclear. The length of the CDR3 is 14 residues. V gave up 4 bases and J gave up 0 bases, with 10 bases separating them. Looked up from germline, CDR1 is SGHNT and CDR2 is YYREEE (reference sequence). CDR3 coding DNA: TGTGCCAGCAGCCGCATACAAAACCAAGAGACCCAGTACTTC. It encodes CASSRIQNQETQYF.

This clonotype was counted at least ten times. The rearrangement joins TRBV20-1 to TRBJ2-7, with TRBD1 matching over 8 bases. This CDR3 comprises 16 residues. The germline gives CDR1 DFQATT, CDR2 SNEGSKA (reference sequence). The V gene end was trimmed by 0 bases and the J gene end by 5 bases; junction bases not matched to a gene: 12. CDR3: CSARDSLGQGPHEQYF. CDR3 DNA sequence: TGCAGTGCTAGAGATTCCCTTGGACAGGGCCCCCACGAGCAGTACTTC.

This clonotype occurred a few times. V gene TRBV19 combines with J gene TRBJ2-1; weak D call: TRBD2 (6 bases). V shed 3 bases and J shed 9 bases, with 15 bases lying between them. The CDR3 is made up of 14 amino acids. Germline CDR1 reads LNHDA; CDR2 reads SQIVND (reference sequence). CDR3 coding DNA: TGTGCCAGTAGTATTCACTGGGGGGAGAGTGAGCAGTTCTTC. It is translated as CASSIHWGESEQFF.

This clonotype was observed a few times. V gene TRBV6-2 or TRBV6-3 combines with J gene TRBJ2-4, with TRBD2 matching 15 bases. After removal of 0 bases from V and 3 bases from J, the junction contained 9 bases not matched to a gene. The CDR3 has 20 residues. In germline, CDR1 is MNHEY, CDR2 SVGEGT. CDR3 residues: CASSYSRTSGRELGKNIQYF. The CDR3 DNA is TGTGCCAGCAGTTACTCCCGGACTAGCGGGAGGGAGTTGGGCAAAAACATTCAGTACTTC.

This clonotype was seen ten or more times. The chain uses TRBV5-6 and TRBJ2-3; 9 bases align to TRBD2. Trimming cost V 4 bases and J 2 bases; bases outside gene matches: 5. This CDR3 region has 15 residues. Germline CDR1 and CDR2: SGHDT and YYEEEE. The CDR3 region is CASSRLAGTTDTQYF. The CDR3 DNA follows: TGTGCCAGCAGCAGGCTAGCGGGGACCACAGATACGCAGTATTTT.

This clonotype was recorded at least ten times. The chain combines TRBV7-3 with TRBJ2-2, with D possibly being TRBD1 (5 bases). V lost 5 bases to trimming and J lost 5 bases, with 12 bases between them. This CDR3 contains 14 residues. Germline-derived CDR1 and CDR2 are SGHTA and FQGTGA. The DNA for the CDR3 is TGTGCCAGCAGCAAGGGGTGGACGACCGGGGAGCTGTTTTTT. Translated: CASSKGWTTGELFF.

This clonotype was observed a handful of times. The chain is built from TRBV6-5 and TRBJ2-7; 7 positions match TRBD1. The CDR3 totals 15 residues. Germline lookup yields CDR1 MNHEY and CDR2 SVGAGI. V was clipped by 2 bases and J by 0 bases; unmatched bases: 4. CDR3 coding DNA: TGTGCCAGCAGTTACGGGTCAGGGGGCTCCTACGAGCAGTACTTC. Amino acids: CASSYGSGGSYEQYF.

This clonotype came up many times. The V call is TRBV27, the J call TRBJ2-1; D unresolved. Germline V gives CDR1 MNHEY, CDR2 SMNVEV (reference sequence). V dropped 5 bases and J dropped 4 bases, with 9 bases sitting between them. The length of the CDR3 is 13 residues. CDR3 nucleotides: TGTGCCAGCAGTAGCAACCGTTACAATGAGCAGTTCTTC. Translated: CASSSNRYNEQFF.